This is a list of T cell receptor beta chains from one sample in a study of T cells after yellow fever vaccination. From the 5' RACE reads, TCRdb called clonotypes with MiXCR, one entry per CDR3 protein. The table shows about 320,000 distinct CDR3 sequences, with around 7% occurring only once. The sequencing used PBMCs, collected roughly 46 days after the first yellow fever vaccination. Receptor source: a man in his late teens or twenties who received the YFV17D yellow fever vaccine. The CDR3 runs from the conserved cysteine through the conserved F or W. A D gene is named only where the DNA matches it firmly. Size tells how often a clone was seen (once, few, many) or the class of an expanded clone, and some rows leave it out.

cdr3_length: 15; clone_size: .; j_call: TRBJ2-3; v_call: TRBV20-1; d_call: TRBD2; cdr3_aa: CSAITSGGAKDTQYF; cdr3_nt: TGCAGTGCTATTACTAGCGGGGGGGCGAAAGATACGCAGTATTTT
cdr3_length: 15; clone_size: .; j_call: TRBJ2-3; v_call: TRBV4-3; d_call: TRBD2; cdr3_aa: CASSSRRGGADTQYF; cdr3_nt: TGCGCCAGCAGCTCCCGGCGGGGGGGTGCGGATACGCAGTATTTT
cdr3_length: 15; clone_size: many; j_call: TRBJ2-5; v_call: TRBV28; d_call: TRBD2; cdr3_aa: CASNLSGGAAETQYF; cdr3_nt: TGTGCCAGCAATCTAAGCGGGGGGGCCGCGGAGACCCAGTACTTC
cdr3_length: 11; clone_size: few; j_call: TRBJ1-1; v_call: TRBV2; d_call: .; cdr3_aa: CASKRDTEAFF; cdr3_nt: TGTGCCAGCAAAAGGGACACTGAAGCTTTCTTT
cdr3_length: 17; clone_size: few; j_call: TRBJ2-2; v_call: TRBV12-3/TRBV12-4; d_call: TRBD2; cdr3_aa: CASSSSSGGAGTGELFF; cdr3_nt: TGTGCCAGCAGTTCATCTAGCGGGGGGGCGGGGACCGGGGAGCTGTTTTTT
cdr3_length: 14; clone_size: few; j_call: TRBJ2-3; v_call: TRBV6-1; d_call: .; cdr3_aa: CASSPFPLTDTQYF; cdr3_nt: TGTGCCAGCAGCCCCTTCCCCCTCACAGATACGCAGTATTTT
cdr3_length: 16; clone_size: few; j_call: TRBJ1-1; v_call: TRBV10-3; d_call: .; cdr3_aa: CAISESSEGGDTEAFF; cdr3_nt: TGTGCCATCAGTGAGTCGAGTGAAGGGGGAGACACTGAAGCTTTCTTT
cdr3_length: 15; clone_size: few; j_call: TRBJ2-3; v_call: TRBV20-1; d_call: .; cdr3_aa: CSARTRATSLNTQYF; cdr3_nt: TGCAGTGCTAGAACCCGTGCCACTTCCTTAAATACGCAGTATTTT
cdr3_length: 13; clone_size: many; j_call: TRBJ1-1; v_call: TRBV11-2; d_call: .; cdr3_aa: CASSTTENTEAFF; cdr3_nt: TGTGCCAGCAGCACGACTGAGAACACTGAAGCTTTCTTT
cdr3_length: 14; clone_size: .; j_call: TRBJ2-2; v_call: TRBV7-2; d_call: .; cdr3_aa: CASSYHQGAGELFF; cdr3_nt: TGTGCCAGCAGCTACCACCAGGGAGCCGGGGAGCTGTTTTTT
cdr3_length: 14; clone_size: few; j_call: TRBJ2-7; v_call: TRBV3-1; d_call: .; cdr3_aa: CASSQDRRGNEQYF; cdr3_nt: TGTGCCAGCAGCCAAGATAGGAGGGGGAACGAGCAGTACTTC
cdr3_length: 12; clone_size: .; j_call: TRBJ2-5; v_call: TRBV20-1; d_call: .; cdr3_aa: CSALRNLGTQYF; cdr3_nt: TGCAGTGCTCTGAGAAATTTGGGGACCCAGTACTTC
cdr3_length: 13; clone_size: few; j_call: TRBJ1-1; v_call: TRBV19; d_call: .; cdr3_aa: CASSPEKNTEAFF; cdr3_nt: TGTGCCAGTAGTCCGGAGAAGAACACTGAAGCTTTCTTT
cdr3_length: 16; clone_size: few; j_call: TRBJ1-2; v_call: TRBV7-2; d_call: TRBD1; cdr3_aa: CASSSYLGGPNYGYTF; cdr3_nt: TGTGCCAGCAGCTCTTACCTAGGGGGCCCTAACTATGGCTACACCTTC
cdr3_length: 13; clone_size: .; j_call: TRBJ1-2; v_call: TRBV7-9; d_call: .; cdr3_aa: CASSLEGLSGYTF; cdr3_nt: TGTGCCAGCAGCTTAGAGGGCCTGAGCGGCTACACCTTC
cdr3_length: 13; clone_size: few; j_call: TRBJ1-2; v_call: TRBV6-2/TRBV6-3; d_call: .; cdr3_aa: CASSPQGSYGYTF; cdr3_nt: TGTGCCAGCAGTCCGCAGGGGTCCTATGGCTACACCTTC
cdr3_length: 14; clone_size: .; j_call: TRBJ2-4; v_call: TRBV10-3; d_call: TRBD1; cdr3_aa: CAISERTGENIQYF; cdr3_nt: TGTGCCATCAGTGAGCGGACAGGGGAAAACATTCAGTACTTC
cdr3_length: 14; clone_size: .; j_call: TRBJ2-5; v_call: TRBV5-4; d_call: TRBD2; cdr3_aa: CASSSRGGQETQYF; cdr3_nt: TGTGCCAGCAGCTCCCGCGGGGGTCAAGAGACCCAGTACTTC
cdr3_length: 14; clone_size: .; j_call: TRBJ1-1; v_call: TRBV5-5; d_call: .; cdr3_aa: CASSLWGGNTEAFF; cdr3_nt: TGTGCCAGCAGCCTGTGGGGGGGTAACACTGAAGCTTTCTTT
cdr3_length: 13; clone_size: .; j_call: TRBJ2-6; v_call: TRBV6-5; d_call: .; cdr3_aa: CASSSLWANVLTF; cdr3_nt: TGTGCCAGCAGTTCTCTATGGGCCAACGTCCTGACTTTC
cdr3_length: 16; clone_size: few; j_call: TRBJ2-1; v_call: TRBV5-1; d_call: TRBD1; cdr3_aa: CASGLMPGGAYNEQFF; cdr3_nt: TGCGCCAGCGGGCTCATGCCAGGGGGCGCCTACAATGAGCAGTTCTTC
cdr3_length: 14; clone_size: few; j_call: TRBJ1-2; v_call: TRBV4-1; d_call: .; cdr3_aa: CASSPTDSRYGYTF; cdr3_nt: TGCGCCAGCAGCCCAACGGACAGTAGGTATGGCTACACCTTC
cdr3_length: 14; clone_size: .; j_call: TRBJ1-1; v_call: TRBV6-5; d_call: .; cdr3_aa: CASSLYSTSSEAFF; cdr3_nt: TGTGCCAGCAGTTTGTACAGTACTTCATCTGAAGCTTTCTTT
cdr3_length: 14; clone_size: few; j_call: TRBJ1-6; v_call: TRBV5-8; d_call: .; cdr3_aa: CASSLRRVVAPLHF; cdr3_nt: TGTGCCAGCAGCTTAAGACGGGTGGTGGCACCCCTCCACTTT
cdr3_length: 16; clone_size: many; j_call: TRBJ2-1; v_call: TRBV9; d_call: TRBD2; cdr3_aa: CASSEARGGLDNEQFF; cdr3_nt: TGTGCCAGCAGCGAAGCTCGGGGGGGCCTGGACAATGAGCAGTTCTTC
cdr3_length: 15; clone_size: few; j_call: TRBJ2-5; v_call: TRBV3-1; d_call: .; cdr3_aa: CASSQVFSMGETQYF; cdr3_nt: TGTGCCAGCAGCCAAGTATTCTCAATGGGAGAGACCCAGTACTTC
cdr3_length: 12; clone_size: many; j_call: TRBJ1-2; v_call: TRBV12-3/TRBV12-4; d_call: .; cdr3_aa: CASSPDSYGYTF; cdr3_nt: TGTGCCAGCAGTCCGGACAGCTATGGCTACACCTTC
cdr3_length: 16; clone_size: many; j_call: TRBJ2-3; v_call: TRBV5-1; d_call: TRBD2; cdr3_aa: CASSPGLAGFTDTQYF; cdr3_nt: TGCGCCAGCAGCCCGGGACTAGCGGGGTTCACAGATACGCAGTATTTT
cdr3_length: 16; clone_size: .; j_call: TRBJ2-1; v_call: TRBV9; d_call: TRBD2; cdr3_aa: CASSVGPLRGTNEQFF; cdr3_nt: TGTGCCAGCAGCGTAGGCCCTTTGCGGGGGACCAATGAGCAGTTCTTC
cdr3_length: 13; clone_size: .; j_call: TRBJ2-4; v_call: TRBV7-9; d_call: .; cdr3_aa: CASGGVSKNIQYF; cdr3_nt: TGTGCCAGCGGAGGGGTATCCAAAAACATTCAGTACTTC
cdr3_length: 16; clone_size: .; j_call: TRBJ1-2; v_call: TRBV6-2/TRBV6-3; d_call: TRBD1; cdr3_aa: CASSYRRGQGSRGYTF; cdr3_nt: TGTGCCAGCAGTTACAGACGGGGACAGGGATCGCGTGGCTACACCTTC
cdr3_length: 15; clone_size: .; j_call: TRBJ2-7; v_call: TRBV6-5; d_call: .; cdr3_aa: CASSYGAGGTGEQYF; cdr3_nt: TGTGCCAGCAGTTACGGGGCCGGGGGTACAGGGGAGCAGTACTTC
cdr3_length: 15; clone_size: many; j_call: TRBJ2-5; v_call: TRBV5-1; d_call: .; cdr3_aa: CASSQLVPSQETQYF; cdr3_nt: TGCGCCAGCAGCCAATTGGTCCCTTCACAAGAGACCCAGTACTTC
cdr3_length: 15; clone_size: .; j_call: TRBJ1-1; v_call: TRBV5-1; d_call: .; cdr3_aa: CASSPVGGTNTEAFF; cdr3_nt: TGCGCCAGCAGCCCCGTCGGCGGCACAAACACTGAAGCTTTCTTT
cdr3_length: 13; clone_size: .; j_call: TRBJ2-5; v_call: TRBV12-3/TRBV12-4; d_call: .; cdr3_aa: CASRTQGSETQYF; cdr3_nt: TGTGCCAGCAGGACTCAGGGGTCAGAGACCCAGTACTTC
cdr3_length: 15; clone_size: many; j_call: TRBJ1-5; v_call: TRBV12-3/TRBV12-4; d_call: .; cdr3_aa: CASSQEAASHQPQHF; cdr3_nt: TGTGCCAGCAGCCAGGAAGCAGCAAGTCATCAGCCCCAGCATTTT
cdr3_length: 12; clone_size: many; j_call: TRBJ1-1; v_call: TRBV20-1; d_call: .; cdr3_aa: CSALGPNTEAFF; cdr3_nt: TGCAGTGCTTTGGGGCCTAACACTGAAGCTTTCTTT
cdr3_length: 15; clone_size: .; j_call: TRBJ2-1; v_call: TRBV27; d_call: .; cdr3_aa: CASSLFPDSYNEQFF; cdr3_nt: TGTGCCAGCAGTTTATTTCCAGACTCCTACAATGAGCAGTTCTTC
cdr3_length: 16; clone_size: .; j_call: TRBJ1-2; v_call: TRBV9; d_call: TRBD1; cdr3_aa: CASSERADREHYGYTF; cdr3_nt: TGTGCCAGCAGCGAACGAGCGGACAGGGAGCACTATGGCTACACCTTC
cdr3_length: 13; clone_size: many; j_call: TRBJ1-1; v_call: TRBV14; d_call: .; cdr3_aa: CASSPPANTEAFF; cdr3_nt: TGTGCCAGCAGCCCCCCGGCGAACACTGAAGCTTTCTTT
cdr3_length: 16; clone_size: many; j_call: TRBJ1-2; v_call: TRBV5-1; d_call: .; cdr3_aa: CASSLVTSPSLYGYTF; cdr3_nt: TGCGCCAGCAGCTTGGTCACTTCACCCTCCCTCTATGGCTACACCTTC
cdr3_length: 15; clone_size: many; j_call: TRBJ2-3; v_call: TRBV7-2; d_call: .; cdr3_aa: CASSFRPRTTDTQYF; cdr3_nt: TGTGCCAGCAGCTTCCGACCGCGGACCACAGATACGCAGTATTTT